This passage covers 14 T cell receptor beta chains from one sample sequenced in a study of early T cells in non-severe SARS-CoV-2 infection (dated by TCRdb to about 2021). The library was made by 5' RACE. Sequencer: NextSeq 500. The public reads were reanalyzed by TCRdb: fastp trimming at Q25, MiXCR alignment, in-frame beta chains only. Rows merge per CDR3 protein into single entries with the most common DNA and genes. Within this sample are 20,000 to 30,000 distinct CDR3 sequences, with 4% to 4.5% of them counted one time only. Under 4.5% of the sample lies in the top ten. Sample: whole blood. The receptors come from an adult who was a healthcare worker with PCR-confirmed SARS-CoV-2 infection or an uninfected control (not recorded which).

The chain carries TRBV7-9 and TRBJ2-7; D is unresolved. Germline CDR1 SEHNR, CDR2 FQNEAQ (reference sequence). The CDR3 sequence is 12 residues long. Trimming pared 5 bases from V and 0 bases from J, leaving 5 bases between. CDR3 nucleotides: TGTGCCAGCAGCGCGACCTCCTACGAGCAGTACTTC. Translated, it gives CASSATSYEQYF.

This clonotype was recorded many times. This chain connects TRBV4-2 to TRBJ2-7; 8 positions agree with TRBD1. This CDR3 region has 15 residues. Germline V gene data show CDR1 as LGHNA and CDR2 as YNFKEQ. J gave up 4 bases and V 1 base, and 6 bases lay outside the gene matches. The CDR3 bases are TGTGCCAGCAGCCAAGCCTCCGGGACAGGATACGAGCAGTACTTC. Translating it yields CASSQASGTGYEQYF.

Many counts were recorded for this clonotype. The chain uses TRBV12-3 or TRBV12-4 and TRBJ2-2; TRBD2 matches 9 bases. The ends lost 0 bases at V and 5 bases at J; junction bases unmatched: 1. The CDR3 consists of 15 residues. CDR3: CASSLATSGTGELFF. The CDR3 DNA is TGTGCCAGCAGTTTAGCGACTAGCGGTACCGGGGAGCTGTTTTTT.

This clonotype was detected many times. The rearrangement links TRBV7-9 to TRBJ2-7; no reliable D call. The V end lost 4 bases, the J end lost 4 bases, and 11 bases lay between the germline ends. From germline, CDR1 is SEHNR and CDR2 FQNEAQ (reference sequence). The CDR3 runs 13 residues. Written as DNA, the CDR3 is TGTGCCAGCAGCTCGGAGAGCGAATACGAGCAGTACTTC. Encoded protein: CASSSESEYEQYF.

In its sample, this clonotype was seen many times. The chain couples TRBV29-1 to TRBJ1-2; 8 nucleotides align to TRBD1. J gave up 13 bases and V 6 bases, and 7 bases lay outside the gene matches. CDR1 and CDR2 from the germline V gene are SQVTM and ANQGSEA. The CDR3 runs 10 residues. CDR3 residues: CSVNGQGLTF. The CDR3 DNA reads TGCAGCGTCAACGGACAGGGTCTCACCTTC. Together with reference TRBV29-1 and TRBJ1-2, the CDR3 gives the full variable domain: SAVISQKPSRDICQRGTSLTIQCQVDSQVTMMFWYRQQPGQSLTLIATANQGSEATYESGFVIDKFPISRPNLTFSTLTVSNMSPEDSSIYLCSVNGQGLTFGSGTRLTVV.

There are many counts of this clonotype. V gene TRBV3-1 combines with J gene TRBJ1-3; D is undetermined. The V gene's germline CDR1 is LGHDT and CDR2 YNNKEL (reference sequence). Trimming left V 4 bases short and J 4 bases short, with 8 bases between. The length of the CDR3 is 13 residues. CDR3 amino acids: CASSPGEGNTIYF. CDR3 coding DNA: TGTGCCAGCAGCCCCGGGGAAGGAAACACCATATATTTT.

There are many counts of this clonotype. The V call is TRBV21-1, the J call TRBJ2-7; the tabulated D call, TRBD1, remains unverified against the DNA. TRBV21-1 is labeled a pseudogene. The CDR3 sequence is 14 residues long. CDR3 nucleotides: TGTGCCAGCAGAAAACTTGACAGGGCCTACGAGCAGTACTTC. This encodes CASRKLDRAYEQYF.

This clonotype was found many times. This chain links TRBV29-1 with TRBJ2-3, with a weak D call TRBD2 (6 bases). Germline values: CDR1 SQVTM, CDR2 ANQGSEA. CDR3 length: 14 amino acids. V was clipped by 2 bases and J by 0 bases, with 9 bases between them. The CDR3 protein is CSVETGVSTDTQYF. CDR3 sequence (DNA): TGCAGCGTTGAAACGGGGGTTAGCACAGATACGCAGTATTTT.

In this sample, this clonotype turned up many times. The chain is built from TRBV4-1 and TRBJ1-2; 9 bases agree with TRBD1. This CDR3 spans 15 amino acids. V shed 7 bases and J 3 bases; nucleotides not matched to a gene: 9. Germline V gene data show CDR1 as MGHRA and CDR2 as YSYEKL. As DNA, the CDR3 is TGCGCCAGCACACAGGGGGCTGCTCTTGACTATGGCTACACCTTC. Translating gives CASTQGAALDYGYTF.

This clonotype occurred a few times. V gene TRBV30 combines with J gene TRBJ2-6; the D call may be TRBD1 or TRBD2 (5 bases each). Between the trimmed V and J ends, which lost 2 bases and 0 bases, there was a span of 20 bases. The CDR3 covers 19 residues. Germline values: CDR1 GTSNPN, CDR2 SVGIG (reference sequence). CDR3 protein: CAWSYYIRDGFSGANVLTF. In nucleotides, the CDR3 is TGTGCCTGGAGTTACTACATCCGGGACGGGTTCTCTGGGGCCAACGTCCTGACTTTC.

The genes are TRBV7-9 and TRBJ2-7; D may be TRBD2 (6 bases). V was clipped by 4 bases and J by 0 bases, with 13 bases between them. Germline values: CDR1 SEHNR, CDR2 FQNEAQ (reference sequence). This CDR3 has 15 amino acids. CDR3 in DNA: TGTGCCAGCAGCTCGCTAGCGTCAAGCTCCTACGAGCAGTACTTC. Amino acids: CASSSLASSSYEQYF. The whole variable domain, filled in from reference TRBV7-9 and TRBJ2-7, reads DTGVSQNPRHKITKRGQNVTFRCDPISEHNRLYWYRQTLGQGPEFLTYFQNEAQLEKSRLLSDRFSAERPKGSFSTLEIQRTEQGDSAMYLCASSSLASSSYEQYFGPGTRLTVT.

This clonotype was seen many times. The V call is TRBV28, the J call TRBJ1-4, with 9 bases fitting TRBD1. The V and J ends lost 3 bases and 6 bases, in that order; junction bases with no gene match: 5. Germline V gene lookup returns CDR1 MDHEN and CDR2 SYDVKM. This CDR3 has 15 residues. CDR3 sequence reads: CASSFETGGDEKLFF. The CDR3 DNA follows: TGTGCCAGCAGTTTCGAGACAGGGGGGGATGAAAAACTGTTTTTT.

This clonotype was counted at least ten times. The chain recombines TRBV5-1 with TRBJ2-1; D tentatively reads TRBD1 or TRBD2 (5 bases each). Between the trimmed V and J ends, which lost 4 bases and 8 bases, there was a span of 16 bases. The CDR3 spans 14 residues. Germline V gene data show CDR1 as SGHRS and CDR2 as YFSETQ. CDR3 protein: CASSQGTGYDEQFF. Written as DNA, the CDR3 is TGCGCCAGCAGCCAAGGGACCGGATACGATGAGCAGTTCTTC. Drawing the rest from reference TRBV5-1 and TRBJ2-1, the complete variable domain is KAGVTQTPRYLIKTRGQQVTLSCSPISGHRSVSWYQQTPGQGLQFLFEYFSETQRNKGNFPGRFSGRQFSNSRSEMNVSTLELGDSALYLCASSQGTGYDEQFFGPGTRLTVL.

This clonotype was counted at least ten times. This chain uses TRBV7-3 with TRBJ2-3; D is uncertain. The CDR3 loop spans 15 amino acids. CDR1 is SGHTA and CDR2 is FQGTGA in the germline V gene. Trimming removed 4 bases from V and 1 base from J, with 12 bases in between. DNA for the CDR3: TGTGCCAGCAGCTCGTACGCCCGAGGCACAGATACGCAGTATTTT. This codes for CASSSYARGTDTQYF.